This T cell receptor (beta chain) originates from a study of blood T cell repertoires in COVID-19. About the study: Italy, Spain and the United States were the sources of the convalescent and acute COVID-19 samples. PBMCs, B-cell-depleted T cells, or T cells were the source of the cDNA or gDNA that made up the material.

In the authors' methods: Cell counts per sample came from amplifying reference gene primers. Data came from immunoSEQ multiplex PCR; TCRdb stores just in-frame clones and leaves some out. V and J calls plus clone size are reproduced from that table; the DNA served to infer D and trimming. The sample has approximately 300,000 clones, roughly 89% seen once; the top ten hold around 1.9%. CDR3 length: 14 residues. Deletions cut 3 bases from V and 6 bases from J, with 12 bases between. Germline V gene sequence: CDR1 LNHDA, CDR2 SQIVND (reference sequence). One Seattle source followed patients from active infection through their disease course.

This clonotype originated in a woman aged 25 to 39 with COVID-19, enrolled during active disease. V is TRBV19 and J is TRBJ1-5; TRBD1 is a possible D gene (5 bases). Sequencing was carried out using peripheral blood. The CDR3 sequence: CASSIQGSGQPQHF. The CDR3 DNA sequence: TGTGCCAGTAGTATCCAGGGTTCGGGTCAGCCCCAGCATTTT.